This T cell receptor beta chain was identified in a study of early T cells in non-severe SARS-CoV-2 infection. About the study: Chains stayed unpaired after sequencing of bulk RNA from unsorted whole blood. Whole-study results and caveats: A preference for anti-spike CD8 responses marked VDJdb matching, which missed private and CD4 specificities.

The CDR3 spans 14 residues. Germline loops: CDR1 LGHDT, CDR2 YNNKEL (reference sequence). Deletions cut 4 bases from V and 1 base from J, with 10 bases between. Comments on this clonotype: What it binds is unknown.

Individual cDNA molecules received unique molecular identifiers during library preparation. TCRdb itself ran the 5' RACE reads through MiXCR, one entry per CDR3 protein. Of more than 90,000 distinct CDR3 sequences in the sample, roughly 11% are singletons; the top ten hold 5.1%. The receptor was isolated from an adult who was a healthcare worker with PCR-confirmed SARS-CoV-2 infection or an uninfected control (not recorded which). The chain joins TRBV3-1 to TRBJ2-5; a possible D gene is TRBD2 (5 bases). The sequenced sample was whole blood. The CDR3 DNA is TGTGCCAGCAGCCTGAACGGGATCCAAGAGACCCAGTACTTC. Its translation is CASSLNGIQETQYF.